The next 16 T cell receptor beta chains were all read from a single sample in a study of blood T cell repertoires in COVID-19. Profiling relied on immunoSEQ multiplex PCR, and the TCRdb table lists in-frame clones only, not all of them. The sample lists more than 150,000 clones; 75% to 90% were seen once. Sequenced: peripheral blood. The receptors shown here come from a man aged 60-69 years with acute or convalescent COVID-19.

The J gene is TRBJ2-3, the V gene TRBV6-1, with a weak D call TRBD2 (5 bases). V was trimmed by 2 bases and J by 5 bases, leaving 17 bases between them. Germline V gives CDR1 MNHNS, CDR2 SASEGT. The CDR3 runs to 16 residues. The CDR3 DNA sequence: TGTGCCAGCAGTGAAAGGGCAGGAGGAGGCGGAGATACGCAGTATTTT. Its protein is CASSERAGGGGDTQYF.

As DNA, the CDR3 is TGCAGTGCTAGTCGCAGTTCTTCCTATGGCTACACCTTC. Amino acids: CSASRSSSYGYTF. V gene TRBV20-1 combines with J gene TRBJ1-2; D not certain. CDR1 DFQATT and CDR2 SNEGSKA come from the germline V gene (reference sequence). Trimming removed 3 bases at V and 4 bases at J, with 12 bases between. There are 13 residues in the CDR3.

This clone occurred a few times. This chain connects TRBV11-2 to TRBJ2-7; D is ambiguous. Germline values: CDR1 SGHAT, CDR2 FQNNGV. The germline V and J ends were trimmed by 5 bases and 6 bases, with 8 bases remaining between them. This CDR3 comprises 11 residues. The CDR3 region is CASSPSREQYF. CDR3 nucleotides: TGTGCCAGCAGCCCCTCGCGCGAGCAGTACTTC. Full variable domain (outside the CDR3, taken from reference TRBV11-2 and TRBJ2-7): EAGVAQSPRYKIIEKRQSVAFWCNPISGHATLYWYQQILGQGPKLLIQFQNNGVVDDSQLPKDRFSAERLKGVDSTLKIQPAKLEDSAVYLCASSPSREQYFGPGTRLTVT.

The V gene is TRBV19, the J gene TRBJ1-6, with 7 bases that match TRBD1. CDR1 and CDR2 (germline): LNHDA, SQIVND (reference sequence). The CDR3 has 14 residues. V was pared by 5 bases and J by 14 bases, with 12 bases of the junction left unmatched. This CDR3 is CASSRQGNWDALHF. The CDR3 bases are TGTGCCAGTAGTCGACAGGGAAACTGGGACGCCCTCCACTTT.

V and J are TRBV7-2 and TRBJ2-7; 9 nucleotides align to TRBD2. Germline-derived CDR1 and CDR2 are SGHTA and FQGNSA. The CDR3 consists of 15 residues. V trimming: 5 bases; J trimming: 0 bases; junction bases outside the gene matches: 5. In DNA, the CDR3 is TGTGCCAGCAGCCGCCGCGGGGGGGCCTCCTACGAGCAGTACTTC. Its translation: CASSRRGGASYEQYF.

The rearrangement uses TRBV5-1 and TRBJ2-2; possibly TRBD2 for D (5 bases). Trimming shortened V by 0 bases and J by 3 bases, and 9 bases separated the two germline ends. The CDR3 is made up of 15 amino acids. Germline V gene data show CDR1 as SGHRS and CDR2 as YFSETQ. This CDR3 reads CASSLELVDTGELFF. The CDR3 nucleotides are TGCGCCAGCAGCTTGGAACTAGTAGACACCGGGGAGCTGTTTTTT.

The gene calls are TRBV27 and TRBJ2-3; TRBD2 matches 7 bases. This CDR3 contains 15 residues. Losses at the gene ends were 2 bases for V and 3 bases for J; bases not matched to a gene: 5. In germline, CDR1 is MNHEY, CDR2 SMNVEV (reference sequence). CDR3 in DNA: TGTGCCAGCAGTTTAGGGAACGGGGGGACAGATACGCAGTATTTT. This gives the protein CASSLGNGGTDTQYF.

V usage is TRBV7-8 and J usage is TRBJ1-2, with D perhaps TRBD1 (5 bases). CDR3 length: 13 amino acids. The germline V gene has CDR1 SGHVS and CDR2 FQNEAQ. V lost 8 bases and J 4 bases, leaving 14 bases between the germline ends. The CDR3 sequence is CASGPGGPYGYTF. The CDR3, as DNA: TGTGCCAGCGGACCGGGGGGACCCTATGGCTACACCTTC.

This chain connects TRBV9 to TRBJ1-6, with TRBD1 as a possible D gene (6 bases). CDR1 is SGDLS and CDR2 is YYNGEE in the germline V gene. Trimming removed 1 base from V and 8 bases from J, with 10 bases in between. The CDR3 spans 14 residues. The CDR3 reads CASSVTGWDSPLHF. The CDR3 DNA is TGTGCCAGCAGCGTAACAGGGTGGGATTCACCCCTCCACTTT. The whole variable domain, filled in from reference TRBV9 and TRBJ1-6, reads DSGVTQTPKHLITATGQRVTLRCSPRSGDLSVYWYQQSLDQGLQFLIQYYNGEERAKGNILERFSAQQFPDLHSELNLSSLELGDSALYFCASSVTGWDSPLHFGNGTRLTVT.

The chain employs TRBV11-2 and TRBJ1-1; D is undetermined. CDR1 is SGHAT, CDR2 FQNNGV, per germline. The CDR3 is 15 residues long. The germline V and J ends were trimmed by 2 bases and 3 bases, with 13 bases remaining between them. CDR3 sequence: CASSLMKGGHTEAFF. CDR3 DNA: TGTGCCAGCAGCTTAATGAAGGGAGGACACACTGAAGCTTTCTTT. The complete variable domain, with remaining parts taken from reference TRBV11-2 and TRBJ1-1, reads EAGVAQSPRYKIIEKRQSVAFWCNPISGHATLYWYQQILGQGPKLLIQFQNNGVVDDSQLPKDRFSAERLKGVDSTLKIQPAKLEDSAVYLCASSLMKGGHTEAFFGQGTRLTVV.

In this sample, this clone turned up a few times. The chain carries TRBV6-7 and TRBJ1-5, with TRBD1 matching 10 bases. TRBV6-7 belongs to the ORF category, with a function that is uncertain. The CDR3 covers 13 residues. Here the CDR3 reads CGTGTGVVQPQHF. The CDR3 bases are TGTGGGACCGGGACAGGGGTAGTTCAGCCCCAGCATTTT.

This clone was seen once. The chain uses TRBV6-2 or TRBV6-3 and TRBJ2-7; 11 bases map to TRBD1. The length of the CDR3 is 15 residues. J lost 5 bases, V lost 2 bases, and 5 bases had no gene match. Germline lookup yields CDR1 MNHEY and CDR2 SVGEGT. The CDR3 DNA sequence: TGTGCCAGCAGTTACCCCGGGACAGGGGGTAACGAGCAGTACTTC. This codes for CASSYPGTGGNEQYF.

The chain employs TRBV5-6 and TRBJ1-2; 7 nucleotides agree with TRBD1. Germline trimming cut 4 bases from V and 5 bases from J; bases unmatched to any gene: 5. CDR1 SGHDT and CDR2 YYEEEE come from the germline V gene. This CDR3 has 13 residues. The CDR3 DNA reads TGTGCCAGCAGCCTCCGACAGGGTTATGGCTACACCTTC. Residues: CASSLRQGYGYTF.

This chain connects TRBV9 to TRBJ1-1, with no clear D. The CDR3 covers 12 residues. Trimming removed 7 bases from V and 7 bases from J, with 14 bases in between. Per germline, CDR1 SGDLS and CDR2 YYNGEE. CDR3 sequence: CASGLPTGEAFF. The CDR3 DNA is TGTGCCAGCGGCCTTCCCACGGGTGAAGCTTTCTTT.

V and J are TRBV19 and TRBJ1-2; D gene uncertain. The CDR3 loop spans 14 amino acids. Trimming took off 7 bases at V and 0 bases at J, with 12 bases between the two ends. Germline-derived CDR1 and CDR2 are LNHDA and SQIVND (reference sequence). The CDR3 DNA reads as TGTGCCAGTAACAAGGGAGTTACTAACTATGGCTACACCTTC. Amino acids: CASNKGVTNYGYTF.

This chain links TRBV5-1 with TRBJ2-7; 8 bases map to TRBD1. Germline values: CDR1 SGHRS, CDR2 YFSETQ. The CDR3 is 14 amino acids. V trimming: 0 bases; J trimming: 6 bases; junction bases outside the gene matches: 5. This CDR3 reads CASSLDRGKTEQYF. CDR3 DNA sequence: TGCGCCAGCAGCTTGGACAGGGGGAAAACCGAGCAGTACTTC.